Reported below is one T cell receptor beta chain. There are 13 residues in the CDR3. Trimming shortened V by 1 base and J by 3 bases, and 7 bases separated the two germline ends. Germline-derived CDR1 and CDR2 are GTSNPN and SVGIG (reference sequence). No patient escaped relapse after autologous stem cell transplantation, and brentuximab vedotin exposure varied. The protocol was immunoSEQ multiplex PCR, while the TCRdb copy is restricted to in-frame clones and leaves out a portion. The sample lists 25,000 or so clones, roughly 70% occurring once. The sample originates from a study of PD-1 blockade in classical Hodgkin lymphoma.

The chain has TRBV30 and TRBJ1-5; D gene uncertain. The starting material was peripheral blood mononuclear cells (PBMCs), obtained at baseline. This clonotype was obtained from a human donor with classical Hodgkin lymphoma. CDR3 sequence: CAWSAGNNQPQHF. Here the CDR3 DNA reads TGTGCCTGGAGTGCGGGAAACAATCAGCCCCAGCATTTT. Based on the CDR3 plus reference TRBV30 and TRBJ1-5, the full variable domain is SQTIHQWPATLVQPVGSPLSLECTVEGTSNPNLYWYRQAAGRGLQLLFYSVGIGQISSEVPQNLSASRPQDRQFILSSKKLLLSDSGFYLCAWSAGNNQPQHFGDGTRLSIL.